This passage covers 14 T cell receptor beta chains from one sample sequenced in a study of PD-1 blockade in classical Hodgkin lymphoma. The table came from immunoSEQ multiplex PCR; TCRdb's copy has only in-frame clones and leaves some out. The table lists under 25,000 clones, about three quarters of them singletons. Every patient had relapsed following autologous stem cell transplantation, and cohorts differed in brentuximab vedotin exposure. Specimen: peripheral blood mononuclear cells (PBMCs), collected before the second cycle of nivolumab. All receptors derive from a human donor with classical Hodgkin lymphoma.

This chain links TRBV10-3 with TRBJ2-1, with 14 bases fitting TRBD2. Germline CDR1 and CDR2: ENHRY and SYGVKD. Trimming cost V 2 bases and J 7 bases; bases outside gene matches: 1. The CDR3 runs 15 residues. Here the CDR3 reads CAISEGTSGSNEQFF. The CDR3 nucleotides are TGTGCCATCAGTGAGGGGACTAGCGGGAGTAATGAGCAGTTCTTC.

The chain combines TRBV5-4 with TRBJ2-3; D is unresolved. The CDR3 is 13 residues long. Germline CDR1 reads SGHNT; CDR2 reads YYREEE (reference sequence). V lost 3 bases and J 4 bases, leaving 9 bases between the germline ends. CDR3 protein: CASSSSGADTQYF. The CDR3 nucleotides are TGTGCCAGCAGCTCCAGTGGAGCAGATACGCAGTATTTT.

The rearrangement joins TRBV6-4 to TRBJ2-7; D may be TRBD2 (7 bases). CDR3 length equals 16 residues. The V and J ends lost 0 bases and 1 base respectively, with 13 bases between them. Germline lookup yields CDR1 MRHNA and CDR2 SNTAGT. The CDR3 DNA reads as TGTGCCAGCAGTGACTCGGGGCGGGGGACATCCTACGAGCAGTACTTC. Translated, it gives CASSDSGRGTSYEQYF.

V is TRBV7-9 and J is TRBJ2-7; 9 bases line up with TRBD2. V lost 8 bases to trimming and J lost 4 bases; unmatched junction nucleotides: 18. CDR3 length equals 17 residues. CDR1 and CDR2 from the germline V gene are SEHNR and FQNEAQ (reference sequence). Written as DNA, the CDR3 is TGTGCCAGCGGGCTCATCCCCCTTGCGGGAGGGAGGTACGAGCAGTACTTC. Its protein product is CASGLIPLAGGRYEQYF.

The V and J genes are TRBV5-6 and TRBJ1-5, with a tentative D call TRBD1 (6 bases). The CDR3 is 16 residues long. Germline V gene lookup returns CDR1 SGHDT and CDR2 YYEEEE. The V end lost 2 bases, the J end lost 0 bases, and 12 bases lay between the germline ends. CDR3 bases: TGTGCCAGCAGCTTCAGGGGTGCTTATAGCAATCAGCCCCAGCATTTT. Translated, it gives CASSFRGAYSNQPQHF.

The rearrangement links TRBV27 to TRBJ2-7; D perhaps matches TRBD1 (6 bases). Germline CDR1 reads MNHEY; CDR2 reads SMNVEV (reference sequence). The V end lost 3 bases, the J end lost 6 bases, and 9 bases lay between the germline ends. This CDR3 comprises 12 residues. As DNA, the CDR3 is TGTGCCAGCAGTTTCAGGGGTGGCGAGCAGTACTTC. It encodes CASSFRGGEQYF.

The chain uses TRBV5-4 and TRBJ2-1, with a weak D call TRBD1 (6 bases). V lost 2 bases and J 7 bases, leaving 13 bases between the germline ends. This CDR3 has 14 amino acids. Germline CDR1 is SGHNT and CDR2 is YYREEE (reference sequence). CDR3 region: CASSFVGGTNEQFF. The DNA for the CDR3 is TGTGCCAGCAGCTTCGTAGGGGGAACGAATGAGCAGTTCTTC. The variable domain in full, with the rest retrieved from reference TRBV5-4 and TRBJ2-1, is ETGVTQSPTHLIKTRGQQVTLRCSSQSGHNTVSWYQQALGQGPQFIFQYYREEENGRGNFPPRFSGLQFPNYSSELNVNALELDDSALYLCASSFVGGTNEQFFGPGTRLTVL.

By frequency in the sample, this clone is medium-sized (0.01 to 0.1%). CDR3 in DNA: TGTGCCAGCTCACCCGACGGGACTTCAGGAGAGACCCAGTACTTC. It yields the protein CASSPDGTSGETQYF. The V call is TRBV18, the J call TRBJ2-5; D is perhaps TRBD2 (6 bases). Germline CDR1 and CDR2: KGHSH and LQKENI. The V end was cut by 3 bases, the J end by 4 bases, with 15 bases between. CDR3 size: 15 residues.

This clone was detected a few times. The chain joins TRBV9 to TRBJ2-1; 7 bases agree with TRBD2. This CDR3 has 14 residues. Trimming cost V 6 bases and J 9 bases; bases outside gene matches: 12. CDR1 is SGDLS, CDR2 YYNGEE, per germline. The CDR3 DNA reads TGTGCCAGCAACGAGCGGAGCGGGGTCGGTGAGCAGTTCTTC. It specifies CASNERSGVGEQFF.

The rearrangement links TRBV9 to TRBJ1-1; 7 bases agree with TRBD1. V trimming: 3 bases; J trimming: 4 bases; junction bases outside the gene matches: 9. Per germline, CDR1 SGDLS and CDR2 YYNGEE. The CDR3 totals 15 residues. The CDR3 DNA is TGTGCCAGCAGCGGGAGACAGGGTGGGTCCACTGAAGCTTTCTTT. The encoded protein is CASSGRQGGSTEAFF. The entire variable domain, with the rest obtained from reference TRBV9 and TRBJ1-1, is as follows: DSGVTQTPKHLITATGQRVTLRCSPRSGDLSVYWYQQSLDQGLQFLIQYYNGEERAKGNILERFSAQQFPDLHSELNLSSLELGDSALYFCASSGRQGGSTEAFFGQGTRLTVV.

J is TRBJ2-3 and V is TRBV5-4; possibly TRBD1 for D (6 bases). Germline assignment: CDR1 SGHNT and CDR2 YYREEE (reference sequence). The V end was cut by 5 bases, the J end by 6 bases, with 13 bases between. This CDR3 spans 13 amino acids. In nucleotides, the CDR3 is TGTGCCAGCAGACCTACAGGGTCGGATACGCAGTATTTT. It translates to CASRPTGSDTQYF. Full variable domain (outside the CDR3, taken from reference TRBV5-4 and TRBJ2-3): ETGVTQSPTHLIKTRGQQVTLRCSSQSGHNTVSWYQQALGQGPQFIFQYYREEENGRGNFPPRFSGLQFPNYSSELNVNALELDDSALYLCASRPTGSDTQYFGPGTRLTVL.

The V call is TRBV27, the J call TRBJ2-5, with D unresolved. Trimming took off 9 bases at V and 2 bases at J, with 7 bases between the two ends. CDR3 length equals 11 residues. Germline V gene data show CDR1 as MNHEY and CDR2 as SMNVEV (reference sequence). The CDR3: CARAEQETQYF. CDR3 DNA: TGTGCCAGGGCGGAGCAAGAGACCCAGTACTTC.

The gene calls are TRBV19 and TRBJ2-7, with D perhaps being TRBD1 or TRBD2 (6 bases each). CDR1 LNHDA and CDR2 SQIVND come from the germline V gene (reference sequence). This CDR3 has 14 amino acids. V was cut by 3 bases and J by 2 bases, with 11 bases left in between. The CDR3 loop is CASSIRGPAYEQYF. CDR3 DNA: TGTGCCAGTAGTATCCGGGGGCCTGCCTACGAGCAGTACTTC.

The rearrangement links TRBV5-4 to TRBJ2-5; no clear D. Trimming pared 3 bases from V and 5 bases from J, leaving 11 bases between. The CDR3 runs 13 residues. Germline assignment: CDR1 SGHNT and CDR2 YYREEE (reference sequence). The CDR3 loop reads CASSSTIGETQYF. For the CDR3, the DNA is TGTGCCAGCAGCTCTACTATTGGGGAGACCCAGTACTTC.